Presented here are 4 T cell receptor beta chains from one specimen sequenced in a study of type 1 regulatory T cells. Study results and caveats: Type 1 regulatory T cells had a more restricted TCR repertoire than non-type 1 regulatory T cells.

No antigen has been identified for these receptors. MiXCR, run by TCRdb on the reads, gives a single entry per CDR3 protein. The table has tens of thousands of distinct CDR3 sequences, less than 25% seen once; the top ten hold roughly 8.3%. What was sequenced was cultured type 1 regulatory T (Tr1) cells, either the whole culture or a sorted fraction (not recorded which). The receptors stem from a human donor in good health.

This clonotype was seen a single time. V and J are TRBV12-3 or TRBV12-4 and TRBJ2-1, with no clear D. Trimming stripped 7 bases from V and 0 bases from J, with 16 bases between. This CDR3 comprises 16 residues. In DNA, the CDR3 is TGTGCCAGCACCTCCTCTGGTGGGAACTCCTACAATGAGCAGTTCTTC. It codes for CASTSSGGNSYNEQFF.

This clonotype turned up a few times. The V gene is TRBV5-1, the J gene TRBJ2-7; D may be TRBD2 (6 bases). V was pared by 2 bases and J by 2 bases, with 11 bases between. Germline values: CDR1 SGHRS, CDR2 YFSETQ. The length of the CDR3 is 14 residues. The CDR3 bases are TGCGCCAGCAGCTTAGCGGGCGACGCCTACGAGCAGTACTTC. This encodes CASSLAGDAYEQYF. The entire variable domain, with the rest obtained from reference TRBV5-1 and TRBJ2-7, is as follows: KAGVTQTPRYLIKTRGQQVTLSCSPISGHRSVSWYQQTPGQGLQFLFEYFSETQRNKGNFPGRFSGRQFSNSRSEMNVSTLELGDSALYLCASSLAGDAYEQYFGPGTRLTVT.

The chain links TRBV5-1 to TRBJ1-1, with unresolved D. The V and J ends lost 0 bases and 1 base respectively, with 7 bases between them. The germline gives CDR1 SGHRS, CDR2 YFSETQ. CDR3 length: 14 residues. The CDR3 DNA reads as TGCGCCAGCAGCTTGGGGGCAGGGAACACTGAAGCTTTCTTT. It yields the protein CASSLGAGNTEAFF.

This chain links TRBV12-3 or TRBV12-4 with TRBJ1-2; 7 bases are shared with TRBD1. V shed 5 bases and J 2 bases; nucleotides not matched to a gene: 2. The length of the CDR3 is 13 residues. The CDR3 DNA reads as TGTGCCAGCAGTGGGGACAGAAACTATGGCTACACCTTC. Its translation is CASSGDRNYGYTF.